These T cell receptor beta chains were read from a single sample in a study of blood T cell repertoires in COVID-19. Using immunoSEQ multiplex PCR, the repertoire was profiled, and TCRdb retains in-frame clones only, with some absent. Among some 210,000 clones, roughly 86% were seen once, and the ten largest hold 10%. The sequenced sample was PBMCs or T cells enriched from blood (not recorded which). The origin of the receptors is a man aged 18 to 30 with acute COVID-19. Both conserved end residues are part of each CDR3. A D gene is named only where the DNA matches it firmly. Part of the rows lack a size; the others show once, few, many or a class for expanded clones.

>.|TRBV18|TRBJ1-6|.|15
CASSPGTVKDSPLHF
TGTGCCAGCTCACCCGGGACTGTAAAGGATTCACCCCTCCACTTT
>.|TRBV19|TRBJ2-7|.|14
CASSIGSSGTEQYF
TGTGCCAGTAGTATAGGATCTTCCGGGACAGAGCAGTACTTC
>TRBD1|TRBV6-5|TRBJ2-2|.|14
CASGVTGDTGELFF
TGTGCCAGCGGGGTGACAGGGGACACCGGGGAGCTGTTTTTT
>.|TRBV6-1|TRBJ1-5|once|15
CASSEAGGAVQPQHF
TGTGCCAGCAGTGAGGCGGGAGGGGCAGTTCAGCCCCAGCATTTT
>TRBD1|TRBV19|TRBJ1-1|.|13
CATQQGAGTEAFF
TGTGCCACTCAACAGGGGGCGGGCACTGAAGCTTTCTTT
>.|TRBV5-1|TRBJ2-5|.|13
CASSLRVQETQYF
TGCGCCAGCAGCTTGAGAGTCCAAGAGACCCAGTACTTC
>TRBD2|TRBV10-3|TRBJ2-1|once|14
CAISESIDGGGRFF
TGTGCCATCAGTGAGTCGATCGACGGGGGAGGGCGGTTCTTC
>.|TRBV7-9|TRBJ2-4|.|13
CASSLEGLNIQYF
TGTGCCAGCAGCTTGGAAGGACTAAACATTCAGTACTTC
>.|TRBV6-4|TRBJ2-3|few|15
CASSDSNRATDTQYF
TGTGCCAGCAGTGACTCGAACAGGGCCACAGATACGCAGTATTTT
>.|TRBV2|TRBJ1-2|few|14
CASNRDTAGYGYTF
TGTGCCAGCAACAGGGACACCGCCGGCTATGGCTACACCTTC
>.|TRBV6-5|TRBJ2-5|.|14
CASSYSPGEETQYF
TGTGCCAGCAGTTACTCGCCAGGGGAGGAGACCCAGTACTTC
>.|TRBV9|TRBJ1-1|.|15
CASSAYPGRNTEAFF
TGTGCCAGCAGCGCCTACCCCGGTCGGAACACTGAAGCTTTCTTT
>.|TRBV10-1|TRBJ1-5|.|14
CASSETGYLTSQHF
TGCGCCAGCAGTGAGACCGGGTATTTGACTTCCCAGCATTTT
>.|TRBV2|TRBJ1-5|.|15
CASSEGYREDQPQHF
TGTGCCAGCAGTGAGGGATACAGGGAAGATCAGCCCCAGCATTTT
>TRBD2|TRBV6-4|TRBJ2-1|.|18
CASSDLMYAGGLDNEQFF
TGTGCCAGCAGTGACTTGATGTATGCGGGAGGGCTCGACAATGAGCAGTTCTTC
>TRBD1|TRBV4-1|TRBJ2-7|.|14
CASSHNRGVNEQYF
TGCGCCAGCAGCCATAACAGGGGGGTCAACGAGCAGTACTTC
>TRBD2|TRBV11-3|TRBJ2-3|.|19
CASSFTQGAGGPSTDTQYF
TGTGCCAGCAGCTTTACCCAGGGAGCGGGAGGGCCCAGCACAGATACGCAGTATTTT
>TRBD1|TRBV7-3|TRBJ2-2|.|16
CASSTSRGRGTGELFF
TGTGCCAGCAGCACCTCAAGGGGGCGCGGCACCGGGGAGCTGTTTTTT
>TRBD1|TRBV7-9|TRBJ2-7|.|13
CASSLGQGTEQYF
TGTGCCAGCAGCTTAGGACAGGGAACCGAGCAGTACTTC
>.|TRBV21-1|TRBJ2-1|.|16
CASSKVGLAVYNEQFF
TGTGCCAGCAGCAAAGTAGGACTAGCGGTCTACAATGAGCAGTTCTTC
>TRBD1|TRBV5-1|TRBJ2-7|once|13
CASSKGQGHEQYF
TGCGCCAGCAGCAAGGGACAGGGCCACGAGCAGTACTTC
>.|TRBV25-1|TRBJ2-5|.|14
CASSTRQPQETQYF
TGTGCCAGCAGTACGAGACAGCCCCAAGAGACCCAGTACTTC
>.|TRBV4-1|TRBJ1-2|.|16
CASSQEDRAGALGYTF
TGCGCCAGCAGCCAAGAAGATAGGGCGGGGGCCCTTGGCTACACCTTC
>TRBD1|TRBV28|TRBJ1-6|.|15
CASVPGQGAGSPLHF
TGTGCCAGCGTCCCGGGACAGGGGGCCGGTTCACCCCTCCACTTT
>.|TRBV24-1|TRBJ2-7|.|14
CATSQAGNPNEQYF
TGTGCCACCAGTCAAGCCGGGAACCCTAACGAGCAGTACTTC
>.|TRBV25-1|TRBJ2-5|.|14
CASSEPRQAETQYF
TGTGCCAGCAGTGAACCGAGACAGGCAGAGACCCAGTACTTC
>TRBD1|TRBV18|TRBJ1-4|.|14
CASSPGTALEKLFF
TGTGCCAGCTCACCTGGGACAGCCCTTGAAAAACTGTTTTTT
>.|TRBV5-4|TRBJ1-4|.|15
CASSSRTPGEEKLFF
TGTGCCAGCAGCTCCCGGACGCCGGGGGAAGAAAAACTGTTTTTT
>.|TRBV15|TRBJ2-2|few|15
CATSRDLTNTGELFF
TGTGCCACCAGCAGAGATCTAACGAACACCGGGGAGCTGTTTTTT
>TRBD1|TRBV28|TRBJ1-1|few|15
CASSSGWGQEGEAFF
TGTGCCAGCAGTTCTGGTTGGGGACAGGAAGGCGAAGCTTTCTTT
>TRBD1|TRBV28|TRBJ2-7|.|15
CASSRPGQGFDEQYF
TGTGCCAGCAGTCGCCCGGGACAGGGGTTTGACGAGCAGTACTTC
>TRBD1|TRBV6-5|TRBJ1-2|once|15
CASTLQQGTGYGYTF
TGTGCCAGCACCCTACAACAGGGGACAGGCTATGGCTACACCTTC
>.|TRBV6-5|TRBJ2-4|.|12
CASSSQGNIQYF
TGTGCCAGCAGTTCTCAGGGAAACATTCAGTACTTC
>TRBD1|TRBV28|TRBJ2-7|.|14
CASTLGQGVYEQYF
TGTGCCAGCACCCTCGGACAGGGCGTCTACGAGCAGTACTTC
>.|TRBV27|TRBJ1-1|.|14
CASSRLAGSPGAFF
TGTGCCAGCAGCCGCCTGGCCGGGTCGCCTGGCGCTTTCTTT
>.|TRBV19|TRBJ1-1|.|15
CASSIIGQGHTEAFF
TGTGCCAGTAGTATAATCGGGCAGGGGCACACTGAAGCTTTCTTT
>TRBD2|TRBV7-2|TRBJ2-5|.|15
CASSLDGGGLETQYF
TGTGCCAGCAGCTTAGATGGGGGGGGGTTGGAGACCCAGTACTTC
>.|TRBV11-2|TRBJ2-7|.|14
CASSLGRSPYEQYF
TGTGCCAGCAGCTTAGGCAGGTCCCCCTACGAGCAGTACTTC
>.|TRBV7-9|TRBJ2-1|.|14
CASSFEGLHNEQFF
TGTGCCAGCAGCTTTGAGGGACTTCACAATGAGCAGTTCTTC
>.|TRBV19|TRBJ2-3|.|19
CASRSKGHTGLPITDTQYF
TGTGCCAGTAGATCCAAGGGACACACGGGACTACCGATCACAGATACGCAGTATTTT
>TRBD2|TRBV19|TRBJ2-2|.|17
CASSPGLAGPQDGELFF
TGTGCCAGTAGTCCGGGACTAGCGGGACCTCAGGACGGGGAGCTGTTTTTT
>.|TRBV19|TRBJ2-2|.|15
CASRSGTMNTGELFF
TGTGCCAGTAGATCGGGAACGATGAACACCGGGGAGCTGTTTTTT
>.|TRBV6-5|TRBJ1-2|.|12
CASGREVVGYTF
TGTGCCAGCGGCCGCGAGGTGGTCGGCTACACCTTC
>.|TRBV28|TRBJ1-4|.|14
CASSLRHLNEKLFF
TGTGCCAGCAGTTTGCGACACCTTAATGAAAAACTGTTTTTT
>.|TRBV7-9|TRBJ1-2|.|12
CASSTLRGGYTF
TGTGCCAGCAGCACCCTTAGGGGCGGCTACACCTTC